The subject of this entry is one T cell receptor beta chain. This sample stems from a study of OX40 agonist ivuxolimab in advanced cancers. Turning to the study itself: Aged about 20 to 85 with a mean of roughly 63 years, they were less than 90% male.

TCRdb's copy holds only in-frame clones and misses some; the assay was immunoSEQ multiplex PCR. Of fewer than 85,000 clones in the sample, approximately 82% are singletons; the top ten hold about 0.73%. Germline CDR1 reads SGHTA; CDR2 reads FQGNSA. The CDR3 is made up of 11 amino acids. V was clipped by 5 bases and J by 11 bases, with 9 bases between them. The chain couples TRBV7-2 to TRBJ1-4, with D tentatively TRBD1 (6 bases). The clonotype was recovered from an adult with an advanced solid tumor such as melanoma, head and neck, liver or kidney cancer. The material sequenced was CD4+ or CD8+ T cells sorted from blood, taken in a trial of the OX40 agonist ivuxolimab. Here the CDR3 reads CASSRGGKLFF. The CDR3 region has the DNA TGTGCCAGCAGCCGAGGGGGGAAACTGTTTTTT. Supplemented by reference TRBV7-2 and TRBJ1-4, the full variable domain reads GAGVSQSPSNKVTEKGKDVELRCDPISGHTALYWYRQSLGQGLEFLIYFQGNSAPDKSGLPSDRFSAERTGGSVSTLTIQRTQQEDSAVYLCASSRGGKLFFGSGTQLSVL.